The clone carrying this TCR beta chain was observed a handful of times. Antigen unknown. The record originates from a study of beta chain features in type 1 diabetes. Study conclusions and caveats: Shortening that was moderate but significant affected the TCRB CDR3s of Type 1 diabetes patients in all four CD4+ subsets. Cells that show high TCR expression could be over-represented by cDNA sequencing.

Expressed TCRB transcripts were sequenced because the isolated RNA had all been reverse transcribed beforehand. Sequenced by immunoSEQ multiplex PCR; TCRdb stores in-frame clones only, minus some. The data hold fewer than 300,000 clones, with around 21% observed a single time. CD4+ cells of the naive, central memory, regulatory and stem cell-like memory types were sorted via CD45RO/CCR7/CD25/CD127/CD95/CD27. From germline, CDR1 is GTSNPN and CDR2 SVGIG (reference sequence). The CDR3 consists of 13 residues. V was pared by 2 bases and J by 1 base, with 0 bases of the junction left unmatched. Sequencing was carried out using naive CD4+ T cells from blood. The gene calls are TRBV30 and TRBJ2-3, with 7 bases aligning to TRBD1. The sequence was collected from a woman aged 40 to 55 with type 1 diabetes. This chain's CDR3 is CAWSTGGTDTQYF. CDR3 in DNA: TGTGCCTGGAGTACAGGGGGCACAGATACGCAGTATTTT.